A selection of T cell receptor beta chains follows, all from one sample in a study of persistence of HIV-infected CD4 T cells. The repertoire was sequenced with immunoSEQ multiplex PCR; TCRdb's copy has only in-frame clones and lacks some. The sample lists 18,000 or so clones; around 78% were seen once. Their target antigens are unknown. Material: CD4+ T cells sorted from PBMCs after 18-hour stimulation, obtained from a patient who received antiretroviral therapy. The receptors were sampled from an adult man with HIV who was CMV-seropositive. The CDR3 runs from the conserved cysteine through the conserved F or W. The D gene is left open where the match is weak. Not all rows give a size; the values are once, few, many and, for expanded clones, a class.

size | D | J | V | CDR3 | DNA
few | TRBD1 | TRBJ1-4 | TRBV6-1 | CASSDGDRDEKLFF | TGTGCCAGCAGTGATGGGGACAGGGACGAAAAACTGTTTTTT
- | - | TRBJ2-1 | TRBV11-3 | CASSLGGTRGNEQFF | TGTGCCAGCAGCTTAGGTGGGACCCGAGGGAATGAGCAGTTCTTC
- | - | TRBJ1-1 | TRBV5-1 | CASSLGRVGSTEAFF | TGCGCCAGCAGCTTGGGACGAGTAGGCAGCACTGAAGCTTTCTTT
- | - | TRBJ1-4 | TRBV6-5 | CASSMGGTGNEKLFF | TGTGCCAGCTCGATGGGGGGGACGGGGAATGAAAAACTGTTTTTT
- | - | TRBJ2-7 | TRBV6-1 | CASSEALRGAAYEQYF | TGTGCCAGCAGTGAAGCGCTTCGGGGAGCGGCCTACGAGCAGTACTTC
- | - | TRBJ1-4 | TRBV6-5 | CATSPGATNEKLFF | TGTGCCACCTCCCCGGGAGCAACTAATGAAAAACTGTTTTTT
- | TRBD1 | TRBJ1-1 | TRBV6-4 | CASSADRGSTEAFF | TGTGCCAGCAGTGCTGACAGGGGGAGCACTGAAGCTTTCTTT
- | TRBD2 | TRBJ2-2 | TRBV10-2 | CASSGAGGTGELFF | TGCGCCAGCAGTGGAGCGGGGGGCACCGGGGAGCTGTTTTTT
- | - | TRBJ2-7 | TRBV4-2 | CASSPKVGDEGFYEQYF | TGTGCCAGCAGCCCCAAAGTGGGCGACGAAGGGTTCTACGAGCAGTACTTC
medium-sized | - | TRBJ2-7 | TRBV4-1 | CASSQEGGGSSSYEQYF | TGCGCCAGCAGCCAAGAGGGTGGCGGGTCGAGCTCCTACGAGCAGTACTTC
- | TRBD1 | TRBJ1-2 | TRBV24-1 | CATSEIGTDYGYTF | TGTGCCACCAGTGAAATTGGGACAGACTATGGATACACCTTC
- | TRBD2 | TRBJ2-3 | TRBV9 | CASSVGAGGPSTDTQYF | TGTGCCAGCAGCGTAGGGGCGGGGGGGCCAAGCACAGATACGCAGTATTTT
- | TRBD1 | TRBJ2-2 | TRBV24-1 | CATGGVTGATGELFF | TGTGCCACCGGTGGGGTAACAGGGGCCACCGGGGAGCTGTTTTTT
- | - | TRBJ1-4 | TRBV2 | CAGHRANEKLFF | TGTGCCGGACACAGGGCTAATGAAAAACTGTTTTTT
- | - | TRBJ1-1 | TRBV7-2 | CASSFYRRNTEAFF | TGTGCCAGCAGCTTTTATAGGAGGAACACTGAAGCTTTCTTT
- | - | TRBJ2-7 | TRBV10-1 | CASSLWTADEQYF | TGCGCCAGCAGTCTTTGGACAGCAGACGAGCAGTACTTC
- | TRBD1 | TRBJ1-2 | TRBV30 | CAWLLTGGSGGYTF | TGTGCCTGGTTACTGACAGGGGGCAGCGGTGGCTACACCTTC
- | - | TRBJ1-1 | TRBV6-5 | CAYRDGSLGSEAFF | TGTGCTTACCGGGACGGTTCATTAGGGTCTGAAGCTTTCTTT
- | - | TRBJ1-1 | TRBV20-1 | CSASSGLRNTEAFF | TGCAGTGCTAGTTCGGGACTGCGGAACACTGAAGCTTTCTTT
- | - | TRBJ2-7 | TRBV12-3/TRBV12-4 | CASSRKSSYEQYF | TGTGCCAGCAGTCGCAAGAGCTCCTACGAGCAGTACTTC
- | - | TRBJ1-5 | TRBV4-1 | CASSQDPGSINQPQHF | TGCGCCAGCAGCCAAGATCCGGGTTCCATCAATCAGCCCCAGCATTTT
- | TRBD1 | TRBJ2-5 | TRBV2 | CASSYGQGERTQYF | TGTGCCAGCAGCTATGGACAGGGGGAGAGGACCCAGTACTTC
- | - | TRBJ1-5 | TRBV7-8 | CASSLARGGSQPQHF | TGTGCCAGCAGCTTAGCCCGGGGCGGAAGTCAGCCCCAGCATTTT
- | - | TRBJ2-1 | TRBV7-3 | CVSSLTLGQNNEQFF | TGTGTCAGCAGCCTGACCTTAGGACAGAACAATGAGCAGTTCTTC
- | - | TRBJ1-1 | TRBV2 | CASSDEARAFF | TGTGCCAGCAGTGACGAGGCGAGAGCTTTCTTT
medium-sized | - | TRBJ1-4 | TRBV4-2 | CASSQETGQPSSQLFF | TGTGCCAGCAGCCAAGAAACGGGGCAACCGTCTTCTCAACTGTTTTTT
medium-sized | - | TRBJ2-3 | TRBV24-1 | CATSDRPRGAGTDTQYF | TGTGCCACCAGTGACCGTCCTAGGGGCGCGGGCACAGATACGCAGTATTTT
- | TRBD1 | TRBJ2-4 | TRBV28 | CASSSTGKGTKNIQYF | TGTGCCAGCAGTTCGACAGGGAAGGGGACCAAAAACATTCAGTACTTC
- | TRBD1 | TRBJ1-1 | TRBV2 | CASSGQGGNTEAFF | TGTGCCAGCAGCGGACAGGGAGGGAACACTGAAGCTTTCTTT
- | TRBD1 | TRBJ1-5 | TRBV3-1/TRBV3-2 | CASSQGQGAHQPQHF | TGTGCCAGCAGCCAGGGACAGGGGGCGCATCAGCCCCAGCATTTT
- | - | TRBJ1-3 | TRBV6-5 | CASSYSRGGRNTIYF | TGTGCCAGCAGTTACTCGAGGGGGGGGAGAAACACCATATATTTT
- | - | TRBJ1-5 | TRBV27 | CASSSTLNQPQHF | TGTGCCAGCAGTTCCACATTGAATCAGCCCCAGCATTTT
- | TRBD1 | TRBJ1-2 | TRBV3-1/TRBV3-2 | CASSPWGGGESDYGYTF | TGTGCCAGCAGCCCCTGGGGAGGGGGCGAATCTGACTATGGCTACACCTTC
once | - | TRBJ1-1 | TRBV7-9 | CASSFVLGVLMNTEAFF | TGTGCCAGCAGCTTCGTTTTAGGGGTGCTCATGAACACTGAAGCTTTCTTT
once | TRBD2 | TRBJ2-1 | TRBV18 | CASSPGAGAINEQFF | TGTGCCAGCTCACCAGGAGCGGGGGCAATAAATGAGCAGTTCTTC
- | - | TRBJ2-7 | TRBV18 | CASSPYLTDEQYF | TGTGCCAGCTCACCATATTTGACTGACGAGCAGTACTTC
- | TRBD1 | TRBJ2-7 | TRBV3-1/TRBV3-2 | CASSSWDSHEQYF | TGTGCCAGCAGCTCCTGGGACAGCCACGAGCAGTACTTC
once | - | TRBJ1-1 | TRBV30 | CAWSVATRATEAFF | TGTGCCTGGAGTGTAGCGACCCGGGCGACTGAAGCTTTCTTT
- | - | TRBJ2-7 | TRBV19 | CASRPQGWGYEQYF | TGTGCCAGTAGGCCACAGGGATGGGGCTACGAGCAGTACTTC
- | - | TRBJ1-4 | TRBV4-2 | CASSQVKTDEKLFF | TGTGCCAGCAGCCAGGTTAAGACAGACGAAAAACTGTTTTTT
- | - | TRBJ2-1 | TRBV24-1 | CATSDPPSGTSFF | TGTGCCACCAGTGATCCACCTTCCGGGACCTCGTTCTTC
- | TRBD1 | TRBJ1-6 | TRBV5-1 | CASRLDRGRGYSPLHF | TGCGCCAGCAGACTTGACAGGGGGCGAGGTTATTCACCCCTCCACTTT